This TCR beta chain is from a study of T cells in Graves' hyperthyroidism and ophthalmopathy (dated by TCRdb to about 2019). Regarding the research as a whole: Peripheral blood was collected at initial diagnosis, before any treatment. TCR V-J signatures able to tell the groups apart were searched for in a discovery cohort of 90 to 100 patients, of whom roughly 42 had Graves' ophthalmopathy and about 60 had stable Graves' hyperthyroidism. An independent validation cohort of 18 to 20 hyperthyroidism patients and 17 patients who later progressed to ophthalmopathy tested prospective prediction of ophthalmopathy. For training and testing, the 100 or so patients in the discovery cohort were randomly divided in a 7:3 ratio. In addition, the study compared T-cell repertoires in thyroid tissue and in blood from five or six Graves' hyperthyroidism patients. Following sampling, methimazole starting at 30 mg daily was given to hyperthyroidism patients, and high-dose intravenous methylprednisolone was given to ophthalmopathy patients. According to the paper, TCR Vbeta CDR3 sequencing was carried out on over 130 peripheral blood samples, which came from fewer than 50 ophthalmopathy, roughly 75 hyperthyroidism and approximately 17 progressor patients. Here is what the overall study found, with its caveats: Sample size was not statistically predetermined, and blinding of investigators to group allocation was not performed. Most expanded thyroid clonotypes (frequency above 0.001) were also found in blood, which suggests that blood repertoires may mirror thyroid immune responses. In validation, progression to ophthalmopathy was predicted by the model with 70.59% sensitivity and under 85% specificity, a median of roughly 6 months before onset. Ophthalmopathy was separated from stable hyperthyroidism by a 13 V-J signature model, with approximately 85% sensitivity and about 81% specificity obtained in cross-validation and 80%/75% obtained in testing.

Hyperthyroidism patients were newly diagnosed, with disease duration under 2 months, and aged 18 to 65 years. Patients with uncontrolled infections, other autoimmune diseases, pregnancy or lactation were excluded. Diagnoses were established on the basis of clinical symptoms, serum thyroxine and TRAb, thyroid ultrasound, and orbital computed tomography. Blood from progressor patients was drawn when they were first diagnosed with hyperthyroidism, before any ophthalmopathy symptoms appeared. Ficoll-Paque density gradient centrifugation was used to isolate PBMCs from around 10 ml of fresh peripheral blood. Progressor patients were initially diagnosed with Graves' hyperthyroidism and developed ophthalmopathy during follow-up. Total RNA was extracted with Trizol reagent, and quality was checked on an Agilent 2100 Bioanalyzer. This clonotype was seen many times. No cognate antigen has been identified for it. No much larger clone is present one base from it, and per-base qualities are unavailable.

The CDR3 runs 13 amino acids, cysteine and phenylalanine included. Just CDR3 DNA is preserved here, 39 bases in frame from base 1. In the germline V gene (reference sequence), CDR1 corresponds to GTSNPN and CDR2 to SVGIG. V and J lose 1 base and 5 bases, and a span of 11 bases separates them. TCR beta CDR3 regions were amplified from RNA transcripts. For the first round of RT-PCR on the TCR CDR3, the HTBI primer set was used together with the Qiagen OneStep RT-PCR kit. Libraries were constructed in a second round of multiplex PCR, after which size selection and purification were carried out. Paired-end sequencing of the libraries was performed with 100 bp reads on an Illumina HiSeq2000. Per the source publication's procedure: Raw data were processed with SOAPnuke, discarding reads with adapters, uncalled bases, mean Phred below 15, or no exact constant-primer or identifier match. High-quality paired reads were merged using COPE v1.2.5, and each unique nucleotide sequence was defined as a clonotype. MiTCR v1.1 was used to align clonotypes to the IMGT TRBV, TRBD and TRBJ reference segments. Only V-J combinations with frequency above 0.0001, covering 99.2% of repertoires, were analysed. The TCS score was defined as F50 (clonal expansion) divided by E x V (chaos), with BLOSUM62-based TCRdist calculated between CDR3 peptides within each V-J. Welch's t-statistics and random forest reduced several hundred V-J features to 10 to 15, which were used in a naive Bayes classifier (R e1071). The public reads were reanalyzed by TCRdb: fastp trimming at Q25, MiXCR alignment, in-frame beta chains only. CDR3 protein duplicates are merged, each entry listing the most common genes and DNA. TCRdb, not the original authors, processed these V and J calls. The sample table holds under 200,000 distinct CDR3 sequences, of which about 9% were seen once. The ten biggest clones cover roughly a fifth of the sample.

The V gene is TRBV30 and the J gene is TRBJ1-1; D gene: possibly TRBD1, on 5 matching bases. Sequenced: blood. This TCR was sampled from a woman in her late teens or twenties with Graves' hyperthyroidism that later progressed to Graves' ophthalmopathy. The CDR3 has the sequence CAWSDQGVTEAFF. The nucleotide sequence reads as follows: TGTGCCTGGAGTGACCAAGGGGTTACTGAAGCTTTCTTT.